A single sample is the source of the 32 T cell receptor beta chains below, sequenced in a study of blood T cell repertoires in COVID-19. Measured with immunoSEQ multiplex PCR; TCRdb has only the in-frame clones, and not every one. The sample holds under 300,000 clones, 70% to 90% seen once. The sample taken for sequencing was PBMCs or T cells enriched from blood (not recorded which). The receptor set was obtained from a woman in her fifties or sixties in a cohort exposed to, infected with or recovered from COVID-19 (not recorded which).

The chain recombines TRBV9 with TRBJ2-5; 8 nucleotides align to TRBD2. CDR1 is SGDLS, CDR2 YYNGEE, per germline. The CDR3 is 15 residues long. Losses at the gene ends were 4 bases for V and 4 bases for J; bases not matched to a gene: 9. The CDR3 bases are TGTGCCAGCAGCCCCGGGACTAGAGGGGGAGAGACCCAGTACTTC. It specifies CASSPGTRGGETQYF.

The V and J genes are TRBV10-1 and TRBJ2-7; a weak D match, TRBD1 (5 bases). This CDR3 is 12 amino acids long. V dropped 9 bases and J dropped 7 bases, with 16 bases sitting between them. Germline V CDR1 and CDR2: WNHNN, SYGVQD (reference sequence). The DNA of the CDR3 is TGCGCCAGTTCAGCTGGGAAGGGGGAGCAGTACTTC. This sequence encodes CASSAGKGEQYF.

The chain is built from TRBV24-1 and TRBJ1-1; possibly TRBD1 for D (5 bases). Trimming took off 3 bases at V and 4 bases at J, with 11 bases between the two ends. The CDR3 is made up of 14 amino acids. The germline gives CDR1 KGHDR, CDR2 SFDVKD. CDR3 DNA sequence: TGTGCCACCAGTGATCCAGGGAAGGGCACTGAAGCTTTCTTT. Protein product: CATSDPGKGTEAFF.

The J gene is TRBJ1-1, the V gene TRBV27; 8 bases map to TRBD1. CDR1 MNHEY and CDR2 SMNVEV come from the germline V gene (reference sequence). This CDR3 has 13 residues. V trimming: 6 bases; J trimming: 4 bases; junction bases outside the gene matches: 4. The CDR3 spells CASSDTGGTEAFF. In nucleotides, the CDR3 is TGTGCCAGCAGCGATACAGGGGGCACTGAAGCTTTCTTT.

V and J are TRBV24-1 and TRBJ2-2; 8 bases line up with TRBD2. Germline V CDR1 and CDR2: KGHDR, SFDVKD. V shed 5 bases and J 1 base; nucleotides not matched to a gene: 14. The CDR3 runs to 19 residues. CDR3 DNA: TGTGCCACCAGTGGCCGGGGCGCGGGAGGATGGGTGAACACCGGGGAGCTGTTTTTT. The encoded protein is CATSGRGAGGWVNTGELFF.

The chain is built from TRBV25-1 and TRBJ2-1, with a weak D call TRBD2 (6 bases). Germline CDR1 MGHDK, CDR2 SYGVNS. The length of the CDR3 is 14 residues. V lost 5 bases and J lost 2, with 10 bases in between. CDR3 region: CASSISGTYNEQFF. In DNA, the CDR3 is TGTGCCAGCAGTATTAGCGGTACCTACAATGAGCAGTTCTTC.

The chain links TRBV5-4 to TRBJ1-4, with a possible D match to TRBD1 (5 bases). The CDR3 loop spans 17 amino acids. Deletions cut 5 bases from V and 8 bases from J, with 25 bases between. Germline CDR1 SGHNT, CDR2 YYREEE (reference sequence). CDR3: CASSRFGNRPQREKLFF. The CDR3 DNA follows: TGTGCCAGCAGTAGATTTGGGAACAGGCCTCAGAGGGAAAAACTGTTTTTT.

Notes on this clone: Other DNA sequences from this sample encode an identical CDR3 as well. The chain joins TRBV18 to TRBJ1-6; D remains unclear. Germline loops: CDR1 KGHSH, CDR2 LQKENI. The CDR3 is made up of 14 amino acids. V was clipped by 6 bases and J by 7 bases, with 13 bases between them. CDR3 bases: TGTGCCAGCTCCCGGGATAGGGAGAATTCACCCCTCCACTTT. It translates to CASSRDRENSPLHF. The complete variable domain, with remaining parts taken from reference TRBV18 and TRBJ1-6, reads NAGVMQNPRHLVRRRGQEARLRCSPMKGHSHVYWYRQLPEEGLKFMVYLQKENIIDESGMPKERFSAEFPKEGPSILRIQQVVRGDSAAYFCASSRDRENSPLHFGNGTRLTVT.

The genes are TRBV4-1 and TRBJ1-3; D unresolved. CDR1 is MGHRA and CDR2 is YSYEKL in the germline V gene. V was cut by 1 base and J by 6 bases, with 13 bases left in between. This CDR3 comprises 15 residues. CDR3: CASSQATGPQNTIYF. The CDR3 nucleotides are TGCGCCAGCAGCCAAGCAACGGGTCCCCAAAACACCATATATTTT.

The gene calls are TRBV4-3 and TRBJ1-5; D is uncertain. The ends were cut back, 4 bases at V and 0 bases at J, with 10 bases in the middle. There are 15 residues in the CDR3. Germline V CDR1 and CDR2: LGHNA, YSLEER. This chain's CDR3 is CASSRGYISNQPQHF. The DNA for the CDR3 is TGCGCCAGCAGCCGAGGATATATTAGCAATCAGCCCCAGCATTTT.

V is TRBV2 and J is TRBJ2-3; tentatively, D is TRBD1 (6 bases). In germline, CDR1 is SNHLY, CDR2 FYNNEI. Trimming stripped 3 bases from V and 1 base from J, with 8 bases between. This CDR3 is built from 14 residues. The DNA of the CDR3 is TGTGCCAGCAGTGAGGGGGCACGCACAGATACGCAGTATTTT. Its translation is CASSEGARTDTQYF.

CDR3 protein: CASSLRQGTYEQYF. The DNA for the CDR3 is TGTGCCAGCAGCTTACGACAGGGCACCTACGAGCAGTACTTC. The chain couples TRBV13 to TRBJ2-7; 7 bases map to TRBD1. This CDR3 has 14 amino acids. The junction had 3 bases not matched to a gene; V was cut back by 2 bases and J by 2 bases. Germline-derived CDR1 and CDR2 are PRHDT and FYEKMQ (reference sequence).

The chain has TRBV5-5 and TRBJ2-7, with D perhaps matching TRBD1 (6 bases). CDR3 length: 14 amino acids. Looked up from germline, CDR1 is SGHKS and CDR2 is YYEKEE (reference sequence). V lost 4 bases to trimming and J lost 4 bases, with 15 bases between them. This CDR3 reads CASSPRDIWYEQYF. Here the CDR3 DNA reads TGTGCCAGCAGCCCCCGGGACATCTGGTACGAGCAGTACTTC.

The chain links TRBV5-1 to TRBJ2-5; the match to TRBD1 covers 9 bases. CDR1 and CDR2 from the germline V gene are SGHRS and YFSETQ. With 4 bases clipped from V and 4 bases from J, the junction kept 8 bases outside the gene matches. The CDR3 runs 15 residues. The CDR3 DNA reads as TGCGCCAGCAGCGTGGGACAGGGTGTGCGAGAGACCCAGTACTTC. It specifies CASSVGQGVRETQYF.

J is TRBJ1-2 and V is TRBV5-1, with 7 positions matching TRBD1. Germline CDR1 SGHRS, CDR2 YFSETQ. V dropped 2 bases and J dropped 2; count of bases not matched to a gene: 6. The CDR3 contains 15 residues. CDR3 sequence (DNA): TGCGCCAGCAGCTTCGATAAGACAGGGAACTATGGCTACACCTTC. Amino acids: CASSFDKTGNYGYTF.

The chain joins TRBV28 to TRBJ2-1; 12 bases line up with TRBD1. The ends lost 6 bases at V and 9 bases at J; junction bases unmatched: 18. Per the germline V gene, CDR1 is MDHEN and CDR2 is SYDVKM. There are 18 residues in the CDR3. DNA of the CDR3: TGTGCCAGCAGGCTTGCCGGGACAGGGGGCCCTTCAGGCACTGAGCAGTTCTTC. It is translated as CASRLAGTGGPSGTEQFF.

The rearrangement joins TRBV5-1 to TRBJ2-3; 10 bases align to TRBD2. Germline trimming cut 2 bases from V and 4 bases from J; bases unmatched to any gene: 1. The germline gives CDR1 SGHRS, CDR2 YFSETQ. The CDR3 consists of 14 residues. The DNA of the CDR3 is TGCGCCAGCAGCTTCCTAGCGGGAGCAGATACGCAGTATTTT. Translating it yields CASSFLAGADTQYF.

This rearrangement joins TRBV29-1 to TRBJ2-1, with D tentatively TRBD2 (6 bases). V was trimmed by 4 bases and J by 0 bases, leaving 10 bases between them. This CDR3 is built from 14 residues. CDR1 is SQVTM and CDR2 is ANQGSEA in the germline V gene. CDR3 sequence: CSVVGTSSYNEQFF. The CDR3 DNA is TGCAGCGTTGTCGGGACTTCCTCCTACAATGAGCAGTTCTTC.

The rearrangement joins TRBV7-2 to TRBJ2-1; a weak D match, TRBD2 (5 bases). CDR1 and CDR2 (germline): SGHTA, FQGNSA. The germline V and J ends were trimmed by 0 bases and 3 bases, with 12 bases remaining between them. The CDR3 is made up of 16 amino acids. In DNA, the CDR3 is TGTGCCAGCAGCTTAGCGCGGCTAGCCGACTACAATGAGCAGTTCTTC. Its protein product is CASSLARLADYNEQFF.

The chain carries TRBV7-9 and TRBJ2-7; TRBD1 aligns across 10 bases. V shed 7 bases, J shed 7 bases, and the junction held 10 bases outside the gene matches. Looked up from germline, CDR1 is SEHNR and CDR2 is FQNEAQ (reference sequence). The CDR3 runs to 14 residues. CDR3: CASNPPGQGNEQYF. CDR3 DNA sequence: TGTGCCAGCAACCCACCGGGACAGGGGAATGAGCAGTACTTC.

The CDR3 sequence: CASSVGDTRNTGELFF. CDR3 DNA: TGTGCCAGCAGCGTAGGGGACACCCGTAACACCGGGGAGCTGTTTTTT. J is TRBJ2-2 and V is TRBV9, with D perhaps TRBD1 (6 bases). This CDR3 has 16 residues. The ends were cut back, 0 bases at V and 2 bases at J, with 11 bases in the middle. CDR1 is SGDLS and CDR2 is YYNGEE in the germline V gene.

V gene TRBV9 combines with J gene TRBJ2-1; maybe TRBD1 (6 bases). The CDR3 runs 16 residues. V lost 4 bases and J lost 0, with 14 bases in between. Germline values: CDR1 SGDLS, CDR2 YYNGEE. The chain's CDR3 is CASSSDRISSYNEQFF. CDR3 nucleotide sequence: TGTGCCAGCAGCTCAGACAGGATCAGCTCCTACAATGAGCAGTTCTTC.

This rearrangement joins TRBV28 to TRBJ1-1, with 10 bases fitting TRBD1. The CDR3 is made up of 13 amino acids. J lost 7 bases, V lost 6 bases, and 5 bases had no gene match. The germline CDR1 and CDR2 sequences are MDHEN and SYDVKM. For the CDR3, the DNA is TGTGCCAGCAGGACAGGGGGCCGGGGTGAAGCTTTCTTT. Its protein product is CASRTGGRGEAFF.

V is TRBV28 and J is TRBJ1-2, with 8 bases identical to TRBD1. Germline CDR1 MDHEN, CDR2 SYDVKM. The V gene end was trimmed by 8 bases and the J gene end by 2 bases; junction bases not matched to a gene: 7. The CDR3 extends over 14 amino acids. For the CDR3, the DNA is TGTGCCAGCGGAGCAGGGGGCCTCAACTATGGCTACACCTTC. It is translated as CASGAGGLNYGYTF.

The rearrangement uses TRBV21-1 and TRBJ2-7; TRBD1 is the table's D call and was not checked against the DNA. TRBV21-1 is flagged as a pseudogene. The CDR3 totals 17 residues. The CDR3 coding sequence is TGTGCCAGCAGCAAAGACTGCCGACAGGGTCGACCCCGCGAGCAGTACTTC. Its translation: CASSKDCRQGRPREQYF.

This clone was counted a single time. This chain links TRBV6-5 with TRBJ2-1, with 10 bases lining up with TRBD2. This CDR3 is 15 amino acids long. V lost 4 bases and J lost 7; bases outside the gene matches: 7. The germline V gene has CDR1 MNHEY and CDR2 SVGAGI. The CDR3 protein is CASSSPSGRRNEQFF. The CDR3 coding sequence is TGTGCCAGCAGTTCCCCTAGCGGGAGACGAAATGAGCAGTTCTTC.

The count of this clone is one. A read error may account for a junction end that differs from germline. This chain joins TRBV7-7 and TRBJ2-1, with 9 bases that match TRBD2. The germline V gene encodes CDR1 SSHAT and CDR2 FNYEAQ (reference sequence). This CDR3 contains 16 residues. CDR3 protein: CASSLHLAGNGNEQFF. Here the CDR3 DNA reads TGTGCTAGCAGCTTACATCTAGCGGGAAATGGTAATGAGCAGTTCTTC.

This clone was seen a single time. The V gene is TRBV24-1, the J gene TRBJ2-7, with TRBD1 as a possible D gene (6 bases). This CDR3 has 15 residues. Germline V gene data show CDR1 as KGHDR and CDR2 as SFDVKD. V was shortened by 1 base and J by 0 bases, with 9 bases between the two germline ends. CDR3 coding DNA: TGTGCCACCAGTGATTTAGTACAGGGCTCCTACGAGCAGTACTTC. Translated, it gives CATSDLVQGSYEQYF.

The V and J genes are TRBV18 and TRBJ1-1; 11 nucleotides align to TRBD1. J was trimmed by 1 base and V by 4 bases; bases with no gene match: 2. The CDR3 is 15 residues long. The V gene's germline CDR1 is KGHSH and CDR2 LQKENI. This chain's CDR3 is CASSLGQGANTEAFF. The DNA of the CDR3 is TGTGCCAGCTCACTCGGACAGGGGGCGAACACTGAAGCTTTCTTT.

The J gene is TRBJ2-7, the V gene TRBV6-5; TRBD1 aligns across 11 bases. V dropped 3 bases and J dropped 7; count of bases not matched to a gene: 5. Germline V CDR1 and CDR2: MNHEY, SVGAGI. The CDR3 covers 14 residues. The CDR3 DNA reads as TGTGCCAGCAGTTATGGGACAGGGGGGAGTGAGCAGTACTTC. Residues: CASSYGTGGSEQYF.

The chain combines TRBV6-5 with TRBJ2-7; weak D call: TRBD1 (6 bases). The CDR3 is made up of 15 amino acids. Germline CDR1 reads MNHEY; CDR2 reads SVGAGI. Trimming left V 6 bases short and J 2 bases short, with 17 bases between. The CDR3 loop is CASSWEGGATYEQYF. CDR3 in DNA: TGTGCCAGCAGCTGGGAAGGGGGTGCTACCTACGAGCAGTACTTC.

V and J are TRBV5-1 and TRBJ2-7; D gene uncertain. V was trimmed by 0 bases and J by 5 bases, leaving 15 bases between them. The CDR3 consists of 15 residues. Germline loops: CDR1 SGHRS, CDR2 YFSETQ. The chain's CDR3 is CASSLAATPLDEQYF. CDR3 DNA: TGCGCCAGCAGCTTGGCCGCGACTCCTCTCGACGAGCAGTACTTC.